This T cell receptor beta chain comes out of a study of CD8 T cells in ankylosing spondylitis. This clonotype was seen more than once but under ten times. Its antigen is currently unknown. In TCRdb, the 5' RACE reads were re-called with MiXCR into one record per CDR3 protein. In the table there are 200,000 to 300,000 distinct CDR3 sequences, roughly a quarter of which are singletons. General study points: A subset of motif variants has previously been described in the synovial fluid and blood of reactive arthritis.

The sample comprised blood, either unsorted or a sorted T cell fraction (not recorded which). The sequence derives from a male donor with ankylosing spondylitis or in good health (not recorded which).

The DNA for the CDR3 is TGTGCCAGCAGTTACTCTCTAGCGGGGGGCCCCGCCCGCACGCAGTATTTT. This translates into CASSYSLAGGPARTQYF. V and J are TRBV6-5 and TRBJ2-3; 11 bases are shared with TRBD2. The ends lost 0 bases at V and 9 bases at J; junction bases unmatched: 11. CDR1 is MNHEY, CDR2 SVGAGI, per germline. The CDR3 has 17 residues.